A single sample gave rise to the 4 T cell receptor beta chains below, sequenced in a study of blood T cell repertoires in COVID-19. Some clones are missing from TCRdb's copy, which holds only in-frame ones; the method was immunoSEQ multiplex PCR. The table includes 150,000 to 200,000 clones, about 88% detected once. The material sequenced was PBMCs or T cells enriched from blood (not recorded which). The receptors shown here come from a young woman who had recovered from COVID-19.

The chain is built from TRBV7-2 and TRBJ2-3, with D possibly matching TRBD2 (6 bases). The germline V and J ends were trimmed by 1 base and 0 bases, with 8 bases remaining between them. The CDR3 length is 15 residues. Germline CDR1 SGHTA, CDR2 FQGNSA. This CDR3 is CASSLGGVSTDTQYF. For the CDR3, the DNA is TGTGCCAGCAGCTTAGGGGGGGTTAGCACAGATACGCAGTATTTT. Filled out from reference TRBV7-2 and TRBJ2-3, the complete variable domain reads GAGVSQSPSNKVTEKGKDVELRCDPISGHTALYWYRQSLGQGLEFLIYFQGNSAPDKSGLPSDRFSAERTGGSVSTLTIQRTQQEDSAVYLCASSLGGVSTDTQYFGPGTRLTVL.

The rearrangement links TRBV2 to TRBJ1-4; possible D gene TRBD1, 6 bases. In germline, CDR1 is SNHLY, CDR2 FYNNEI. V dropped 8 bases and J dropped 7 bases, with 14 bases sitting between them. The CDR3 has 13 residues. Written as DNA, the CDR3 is TGTGCCAGCTTCGGGACAACTTTTGAAAAACTGTTTTTT. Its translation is CASFGTTFEKLFF.

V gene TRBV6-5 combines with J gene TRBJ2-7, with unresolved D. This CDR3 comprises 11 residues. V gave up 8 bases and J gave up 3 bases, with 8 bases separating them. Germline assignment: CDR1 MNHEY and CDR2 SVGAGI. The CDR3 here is CASEQIYEQYF. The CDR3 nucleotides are TGTGCCAGCGAACAGATCTACGAGCAGTACTTC.

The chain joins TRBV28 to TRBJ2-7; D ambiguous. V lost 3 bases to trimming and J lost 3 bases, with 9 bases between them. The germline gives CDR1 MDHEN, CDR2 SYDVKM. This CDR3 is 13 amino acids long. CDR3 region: CASSLEQFYEQYF. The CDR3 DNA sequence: TGTGCCAGCAGTTTGGAACAGTTCTACGAGCAGTACTTC.